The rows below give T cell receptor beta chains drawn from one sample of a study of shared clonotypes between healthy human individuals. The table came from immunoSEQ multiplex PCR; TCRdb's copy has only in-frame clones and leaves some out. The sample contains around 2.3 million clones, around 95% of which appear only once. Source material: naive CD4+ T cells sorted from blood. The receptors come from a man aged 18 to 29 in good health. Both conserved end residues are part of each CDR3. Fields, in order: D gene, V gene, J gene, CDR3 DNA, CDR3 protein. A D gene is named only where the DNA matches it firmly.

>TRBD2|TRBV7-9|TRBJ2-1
TGTGCCAGCAGCTTAAGGGCGGGAGGCTCCTACAATGAGCAGTTCTTC
CASSLRAGGSYNEQFF
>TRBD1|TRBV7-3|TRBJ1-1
TGTGCCAGCAGCCGGTCAGGGGGCGGTGGCACTGAAGCTTTCTTT
CASSRSGGGGTEAFF
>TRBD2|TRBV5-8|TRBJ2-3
TGTGCCAGCAGTCATCGACTAGCGGGAGGACGAGATACGCAGTATTTT
CASSHRLAGGRDTQYF
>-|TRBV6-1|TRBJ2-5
TGTGCCAGCAGATTAGCTGGAGGGGAGACCCAGTACTTC
CASRLAGGETQYF
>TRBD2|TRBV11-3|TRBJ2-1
TGTGCCAGCAGCCTTACTAGCGGGAGCTACAATGAGCAGTTCTTC
CASSLTSGSYNEQFF
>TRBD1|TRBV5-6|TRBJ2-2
TGTGCCAGCACCATTGGGGGAGACAGGGTCCGCACCGGGGAGCTGTTTTTT
CASTIGGDRVRTGELFF
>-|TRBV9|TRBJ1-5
TGTGCCAGCATCACCTCCCGACAGCAGCCCCAGCATTTT
CASITSRQQPQHF
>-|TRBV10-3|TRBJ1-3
TGTGCCACCCGCGGGGTGGGGGTGAGAAACACCATATATTTT
CATRGVGVRNTIYF
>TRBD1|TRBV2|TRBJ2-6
TGTGCCAGCAGTCAGGGGACAGGGGGCGCTGGGGCCAACGTCCTGACTTTC
CASSQGTGGAGANVLTF
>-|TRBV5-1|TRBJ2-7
TGCGCCAGCAGCCCAGGGGTCCCACCGGGCTCCTACGAGCAGTACTTC
CASSPGVPPGSYEQYF
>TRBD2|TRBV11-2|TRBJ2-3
TGTGCCAGCAGCTTAGAAGGGCGGGGGGGAGCAGATACGCAGTATTTT
CASSLEGRGGADTQYF
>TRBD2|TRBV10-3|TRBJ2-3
TGTGCCATCAGTGAGACCCACCGGGAGGCCGATACGCAGTATTTT
CAISETHREADTQYF
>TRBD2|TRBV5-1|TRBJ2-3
TGCGCCAGCTCTACCGGGACTAGCGTCACAGATACGCAGTATTTT
CASSTGTSVTDTQYF
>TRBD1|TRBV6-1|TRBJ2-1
TGTGCCAGCAGTTCCGGGACAGGGAGATACAATGAGCAGTTCTTC
CASSSGTGRYNEQFF
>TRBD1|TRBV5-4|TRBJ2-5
TGTGCCAGCAGCTCCTTACAGGGGGCGCGAGAGACCCAGTACTTC
CASSSLQGARETQYF
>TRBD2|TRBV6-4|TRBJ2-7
TGTGCCAGCAGTGACGCAGATGGAAGACTAGCCTACTCCTACGAGCAGTACTTC
CASSDADGRLAYSYEQYF
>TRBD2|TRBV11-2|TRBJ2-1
TGTGCCAGCAGCTCCCGGACTAGCGGGAGTGATGAGCAGTTCTTC
CASSSRTSGSDEQFF
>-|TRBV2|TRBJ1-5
TGTGCCAGCAGTGAAGCGCGCGGGGGTCCTCAGCCCCAGCATTTT
CASSEARGGPQPQHF
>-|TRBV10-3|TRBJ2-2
TGTGCCATCAGTGAAGGGGCCGGGGAGCTGTTTTTT
CAISEGAGELFF
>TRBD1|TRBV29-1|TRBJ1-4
TGCAGCGGGATGACCGGGACAGGGGATGAAAAACTGTTTTTT
CSGMTGTGDEKLFF
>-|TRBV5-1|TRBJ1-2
TGCGCCAGCAGCTTGGATGTGGCGGGTGCTAACTATGGCTACACCTTC
CASSLDVAGANYGYTF
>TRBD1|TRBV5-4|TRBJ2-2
TGTGCCAGCAGCTTGGCCAGCTGGGGACAGACTATAGGCACCGGGGAGCTGTTTTTT
CASSLASWGQTIGTGELFF
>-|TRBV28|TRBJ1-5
TGTGCCAGCAGGGAGACAGGTTCTAGCAATCAGCCCCAGCATTTT
CASRETGSSNQPQHF
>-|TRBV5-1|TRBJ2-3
TGCGCCAGCAGCTTGTGGGGTAGCACGACAGATACGCAGTATTTT
CASSLWGSTTDTQYF
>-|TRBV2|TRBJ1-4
TGTGCCAGCAGTGCACAGGGTAGGGAAAAACTGTTTTTT
CASSAQGREKLFF
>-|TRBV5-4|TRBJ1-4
TGTGCCAGCAGCCCTTCCGTAGGACAACTGTTTTTT
CASSPSVGQLFF
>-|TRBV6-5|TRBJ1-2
TGTGCCAGCAGTCCCCCGGGTCTTAACTATGGCTACACCTTC
CASSPPGLNYGYTF
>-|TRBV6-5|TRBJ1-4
TGTGCCAGCAGTTTAGAGGCCCTAGGAGGTGAAAAACTGTTTTTT
CASSLEALGGEKLFF
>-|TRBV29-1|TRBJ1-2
TGCAGCGTTGACACGGTCTATGGCTACACCTTC
CSVDTVYGYTF
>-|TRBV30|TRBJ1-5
TGTGCCTGGAGTGTAGTGCATAGCAATCAGCCCCAGCATTTT
CAWSVVHSNQPQHF
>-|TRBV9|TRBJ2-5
TGTGCCAGCAGCGTAGGTCTAACCCGTGAGAACCAGTACTTC
CASSVGLTRENQYF
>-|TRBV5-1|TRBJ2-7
TGCGCCAGCAGCTTGGGAACAGGGAGGGGTTCCTACGAGCAGTACTTC
CASSLGTGRGSYEQYF
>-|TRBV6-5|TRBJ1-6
TGTGCCAGCAGTTACAGGGAGGAACGCAATTCACCCCTCCACTTT
CASSYREERNSPLHF
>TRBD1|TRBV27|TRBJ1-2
TGTGCCAGCAGTTTTACAGGGGCCTATGGCTACACCTTC
CASSFTGAYGYTF
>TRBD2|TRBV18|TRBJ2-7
TGTGCCAGCTCACCGGGACTAGCGGGAGTACGGGAGCAGTACTTC
CASSPGLAGVREQYF
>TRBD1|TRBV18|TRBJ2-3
TGTGCCAGCTCACGACAGGGGCCAGAAACTAATACGTATTTT
CASSRQGPETNTYF
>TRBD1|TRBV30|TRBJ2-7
TGTGCCTGGAGTGTAGACAGGGGGTACGAGCAGTACTTC
CAWSVDRGYEQYF
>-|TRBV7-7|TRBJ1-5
TGTGCTAGCAGCTTAGTCGGTGAGGGGCGTCATCAGCCCCAGCATTTT
CASSLVGEGRHQPQHF
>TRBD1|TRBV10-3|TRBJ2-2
TGTGCCATCAGTACAGGGGTCAGAACCGGGGAGCTGTTTTTT
CAISTGVRTGELFF
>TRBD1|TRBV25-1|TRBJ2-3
TGTGCCAGCAGTGAATCAGGCAGGGGGCGAGATACGCAGTATTTT
CASSESGRGRDTQYF